The 14 T cell receptor beta chains below all came from one sample that was sequenced in a study of T cells in Graves' hyperthyroidism and ophthalmopathy. Using RNA transcripts as the source, TCR beta CDR3 regions were amplified. When the TCR CDR3 underwent first-round RT-PCR, the HTBI primer set was used. TCRdb re-derived calls from the multiplex PCR reads in MiXCR, one entry per CDR3 protein. The sample contains around 480,000 distinct CDR3 sequences, 13% to 15% of which appear only once. Sequenced sample: blood. The receptor source for this set is a woman aged 18-29 years with Graves' hyperthyroidism.

This clonotype was seen at least ten times. J is TRBJ1-1 and V is TRBV12-3 or TRBV12-4; 8 nucleotides match TRBD1. This CDR3 comprises 15 residues. V was clipped by 1 base and J by 3 bases; unmatched bases: 4. CDR3 nucleotide sequence: TGTGCCAGCAGTTTAGGGGACAGGCTACACACTGAAGCTTTCTTT. This gives the protein CASSLGDRLHTEAFF.

The chain has TRBV29-1 and TRBJ1-2; 8 bases match TRBD1. The CDR3 runs to 11 residues. Unmatched junction bases numbered 2, after V lost 4 bases and J lost 7 bases. The germline V gene has CDR1 SQVTM and CDR2 ANQGSEA. The CDR3 loop is CSVAGQGGYTF. The CDR3 coding sequence is TGCAGCGTTGCCGGACAGGGTGGCTACACCTTC.

In this sample, this clonotype turned up many times. V usage is TRBV6-6 and J usage is TRBJ1-1; D may be TRBD1 (5 bases). Trimming removed 3 bases from V and 1 base from J, with 18 bases in between. The CDR3 has 17 amino acids. The germline gives CDR1 MNHNY, CDR2 SVGAGI (reference sequence). CDR3 coding DNA: TGTGCCAGCAGTTATTCTAGTCCGGGACGGGGGAACACTGAAGCTTTCTTT. Its translation is CASSYSSPGRGNTEAFF.

In this sample, this clonotype turned up once. The V call is TRBV7-9, the J call TRBJ2-1, with a weak D call TRBD2 (5 bases). The V end lost 2 bases, the J end lost 12 bases, and 11 bases lay between the germline ends. Per germline, CDR1 SEHNR and CDR2 FQNEAQ (reference sequence). The CDR3 runs to 12 residues. CDR3 sequence (DNA): TGTGCCAGCAGCTTATCCTCTAGCCGGCAGTTCTTC. It codes for CASSLSSSRQFF. Looking up the rest from reference TRBV7-9 and TRBJ2-1 gives the full variable domain: DTGVSQNPRHKITKRGQNVTFRCDPISEHNRLYWYRQTLGQGPEFLTYFQNEAQLEKSRLLSDRFSAERPKGSFSTLEIQRTEQGDSAMYLCASSLSSSRQFFGPGTRLTVL.

This clonotype has a handful of counts. The chain combines TRBV5-1 with TRBJ1-2; D is uncertain. The CDR3 covers 14 residues. Trimming removed 0 bases at V and 3 bases at J, with 9 bases between. The V gene's germline CDR1 is SGHRS and CDR2 YFSETQ. CDR3 loop: CASSLAGNDYGYTF. CDR3 coding DNA: TGCGCCAGCAGCTTGGCGGGGAACGACTATGGCTACACCTTC.

This clonotype appeared many times. The chain has TRBV2 and TRBJ2-1; possible D gene TRBD2, 5 bases. Trimming took 8 bases from V and 10 from J, leaving 9 bases between them. The CDR3 sequence is 10 residues long. Germline-derived CDR1 and CDR2 are SNHLY and FYNNEI. CDR3 sequence reads: CASVSEEQFF. Written as DNA, the CDR3 is TGTGCCAGCGTTAGCGAGGAGCAGTTCTTC.

The chain couples TRBV6-2 or TRBV6-3 to TRBJ2-3; D unresolved. The CDR3 covers 13 residues. Trimming removed 4 bases at V and 2 bases at J, with 7 bases between. Germline CDR1 reads MNHEY; CDR2 reads SVGEGT. The CDR3 is CASSSKHTDTQYF. Written as DNA, the CDR3 is TGTGCCAGCAGTTCGAAGCACACAGATACGCAGTATTTT.

The V call is TRBV12-3 or TRBV12-4, the J call TRBJ2-7; 11 bases map to TRBD2. The CDR3 consists of 17 residues. V was clipped by 6 bases and J by 4 bases; unmatched bases: 14. The CDR3: CASRLRSSGRAGYEQYF. In DNA, the CDR3 is TGTGCCAGCAGACTCCGGAGTAGCGGGAGGGCCGGGTACGAGCAGTACTTC.

In its sample, this clonotype was seen once. The chain joins TRBV7-3 to TRBJ2-3; weak D call: TRBD1 (6 bases). CDR1 is SGHTA and CDR2 is FQGTGA in the germline V gene. This CDR3 is built from 15 residues. V was cut by 4 bases and J by 2 bases, with 13 bases left in between. CDR3 in amino acids: CASSSGQTHTDTQYF. The CDR3 nucleotides are TGTGCCAGCAGCTCTGGACAGACCCACACAGATACGCAGTATTTT.

This clonotype has ten or more counts. The DNA for the CDR3 is TGTGCCAGCAGCCAAGATCGGGTAAACTATGGCTACACCTTC. Translated, it gives CASSQDRVNYGYTF. This chain links TRBV3-1 with TRBJ1-2; no clear D. The length of the CDR3 is 14 residues. V lost 0 bases to trimming and J lost 2 bases, with 7 bases between them. Germline V gene sequence: CDR1 LGHDT, CDR2 YNNKEL (reference sequence).

This clonotype came up many times. This chain joins TRBV2 and TRBJ2-1; D is perhaps TRBD2 (5 bases). The ends were cut back, 2 bases at V and 4 bases at J, with 9 bases in the middle. CDR3 size: 14 residues. Germline V CDR1 and CDR2: SNHLY, FYNNEI. CDR3 in DNA: TGTGCCAGCAGTGAACTTAGCGCATACAATGAGCAGTTCTTC. This codes for CASSELSAYNEQFF.

This clonotype was counted at least ten times. This chain connects TRBV24-1 to TRBJ1-4; D gene unclear. CDR3 size: 14 residues. The germline V and J ends were trimmed by 3 bases and 2 bases, with 6 bases remaining between them. Germline V gene lookup returns CDR1 KGHDR and CDR2 SFDVKD. The CDR3 reads CATSDPSTNEKLFF. The CDR3 DNA is TGTGCCACCAGTGATCCAAGCACTAATGAAAAACTGTTTTTT.

This clonotype came up many times. This sequence joins TRBV2 and TRBJ2-7, with D unresolved. The germline gives CDR1 SNHLY, CDR2 FYNNEI. Trimming took off 3 bases at V and 0 bases at J, with 12 bases between the two ends. The CDR3 is 15 amino acids. The CDR3 region is CASSDARQLSYEQYV. The CDR3 nucleotides read TGTGCCAGCAGTGACGCGAGGCAACTCTCCTACGAGCAGTACGTC.

This clonotype was seen more than once but under ten times. The rearrangement uses TRBV6-1 and TRBJ1-1; 9 bases fit TRBD1. With 6 bases clipped from V and 3 bases from J, the junction kept 5 bases outside the gene matches. Germline lookup yields CDR1 MNHNS and CDR2 SASEGT. The CDR3 is 14 residues long. CDR3 DNA sequence: TGTGCCAGCAGCCGTCGGACAGGGGACACTGAAGCTTTCTTT. Amino acids: CASSRRTGDTEAFF.